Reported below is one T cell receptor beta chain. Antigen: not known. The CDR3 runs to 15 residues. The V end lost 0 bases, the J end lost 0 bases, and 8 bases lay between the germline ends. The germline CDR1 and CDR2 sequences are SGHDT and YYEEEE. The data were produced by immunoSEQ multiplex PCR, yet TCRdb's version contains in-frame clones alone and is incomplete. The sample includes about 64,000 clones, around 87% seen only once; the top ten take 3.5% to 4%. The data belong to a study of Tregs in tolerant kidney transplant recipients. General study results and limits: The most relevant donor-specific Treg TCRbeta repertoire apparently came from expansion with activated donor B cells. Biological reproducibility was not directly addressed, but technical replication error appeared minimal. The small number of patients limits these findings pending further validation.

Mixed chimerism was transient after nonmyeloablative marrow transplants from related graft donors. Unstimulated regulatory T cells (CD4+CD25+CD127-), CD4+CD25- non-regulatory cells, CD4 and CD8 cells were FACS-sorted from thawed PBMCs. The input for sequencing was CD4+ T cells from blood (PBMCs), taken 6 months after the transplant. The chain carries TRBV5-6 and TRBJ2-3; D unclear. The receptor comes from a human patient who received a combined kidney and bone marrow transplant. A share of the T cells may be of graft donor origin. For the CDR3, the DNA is TGTGCCAGCAGCTTGGTCCCCTTTAGCACAGATACGCAGTATTTT. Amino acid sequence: CASSLVPFSTDTQYF. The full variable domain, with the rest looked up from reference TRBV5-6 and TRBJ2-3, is DAGVTQSPTHLIKTRGQQVTLRCSPKSGHDTVSWYQQALGQGPQFIFQYYEEEERQRGNFPDRFSGHQFPNYSSELNVNALLLGDSALYLCASSLVPFSTDTQYFGPGTRLTVL.